Given below is one TCR beta chain in context. Its antigen has not been determined. Base-call qualities are not available, and no considerably larger clone is one nucleotide away. The immunoSEQ Assay, a bias-controlled multiplex PCR, was used to amplify TCRbeta CDR3 regions from genomic DNA. Per the original workflow: Nucleated cell counts per sample were estimated from amplification of reference gene primers within the assay. To quantify the absolute abundance of each unique TCRbeta CDR3 rearrangement, sequence reads were collapsed and filtered. For each sample, productive Simpson clonality was calculated by taking the square root of Simpson's diversity index across productive rearrangements. This is the immuneACCESS table as TCRdb keeps it, with only in-frame sequences that have V and J called. A part of the clones is gone; compared with another copy, unresolved V genes explain less than half, and the rest is unexplained. V and J calls and clone size are given by that table; D and trimming were obtained from the DNA. The sample table lists some 150,000 clones, around four fifths of them with a count of one. The ten largest clones represent approximately 2.7% of the sample.

These data are taken from a study of blood T cell repertoires in COVID-19 (TCRdb year 2020). The study in broad terms: Collaborator samples came from the United States, Italy and Spain and covered acute and convalescent phases of COVID-19. Samples came from the ongoing ImmuneRACE study (first 160 participants) plus 1,254 subjects from 6 global collaborators. Nearly every sample came with metadata listing a de-identified subject ID, COVID-19 status, age in years and sex. Where available, HLA class I and class II types were taken from metadata supplied by the sample provider and were not determined by assay-based typing. The repertoires were released in a freely available public database meant as a resource for research on the immune response to SARS-CoV-2. Deeply sampled blood TCRbeta repertoires from subjects exposed to, actively infected with, or recovered from COVID-19 were included in the dataset. The material from the prospective study consisted of cDNA or gDNA derived from T cells, B-cell-depleted T cells, or PBMCs. What the work shows at the level of the full study, not this receptor alone: How much clinical and demographic metadata was included differed by source and by participant, and the metadata was provided uncurated.

Clipping removes 5 bases from V and 1 base from J, with 7 as the unmatched junction base count. According to the germline V gene (reference sequence), CDR1 reads LNHDA and CDR2 reads SQIVND. Reading from cysteine to phenylalanine, the CDR3 counts 17 amino acids. Only CDR3 DNA is held: 51 bases, read in frame from base 1. Each collaborating institution followed its own protocols to collect whole blood in K2EDTA tubes. Collaborator samples were shipped for TCRbeta analysis as frozen whole blood, isolated PBMCs, or DNA extracted from either sample type. This sequence was found in a woman aged 40-49 years with active or convalescent COVID-19. The receptor chain draws on TRBV19 and TRBJ2-5; 13 central bases correspond to TRBD2. What was sequenced was peripheral blood. This receptor has the CDR3 CASSLGLAGDPQETQYF. At the DNA level, the sequence is TGTGCCAGTAGTCTCGGACTAGCGGGAGACCCCCAAGAGACCCAGTACTTC.